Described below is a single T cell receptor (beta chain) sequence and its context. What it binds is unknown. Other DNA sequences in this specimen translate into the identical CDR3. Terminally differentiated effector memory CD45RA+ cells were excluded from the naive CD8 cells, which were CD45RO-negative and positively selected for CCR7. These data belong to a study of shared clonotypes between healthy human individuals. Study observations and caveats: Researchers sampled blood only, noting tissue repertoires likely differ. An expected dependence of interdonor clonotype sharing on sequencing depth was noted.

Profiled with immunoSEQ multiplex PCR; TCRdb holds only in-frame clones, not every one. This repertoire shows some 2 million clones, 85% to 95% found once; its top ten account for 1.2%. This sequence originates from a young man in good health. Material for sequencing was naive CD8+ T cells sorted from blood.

The CDR3 region has the DNA TGTGCCAGCAGTTCCCGGGCCTCCTACGAGCAGTACTTC. Its translation: CASSSRASYEQYF. The V gene is TRBV27, the J gene TRBJ2-7; D is ambiguous. The V gene lost 4 bases and the J gene lost 0 bases, with 7 bases spanning the gap. Germline CDR1 and CDR2: MNHEY and SMNVEV (reference sequence). The CDR3 sequence is 13 residues long.